The present TCR beta chain was sequenced within a study of cytomegalovirus exposure and HLA in healthy donors. General observations from the study: Among TCR beta chains, those listed as cytomegalovirus-associated numbered under 200.

Comment on this clone: Its antigen is still unknown.

Assay used: immunoSEQ multiplex PCR; TCRdb lists only in-frame clones, some missing. The sample includes hundreds of thousands of clones, roughly nine tenths seen only once; the top ten take approximately 12%. V lost 6 bases and J 10 bases, leaving 10 bases between the germline ends. CDR1 and CDR2 from the germline V gene are SEHNR and FQNEAQ (reference sequence). The CDR3 covers 11 residues. The donors belonged to the approximately 120-subject validation cohort, separate from the roughly 700-subject first cohort. The chain joins TRBV7-9 to TRBJ2-1; D gene unclear. This TCR derives from a man between 18 and 29 years old in good health and CMV-seropositive. The specimen was PBMCs. The CDR3 sequence is CASRLDGEQFF. CDR3 sequence (DNA): TGTGCCAGCAGGTTGGATGGGGAGCAGTTCTTC. Full variable domain (outside the CDR3, taken from reference TRBV7-9 and TRBJ2-1): DTGVSQNPRHKITKRGQNVTFRCDPISEHNRLYWYRQTLGQGPEFLTYFQNEAQLEKSRLLSDRFSAERPKGSFSTLEIQRTEQGDSAMYLCASRLDGEQFFGPGTRLTVL.